These T cell receptor beta chains were read from a single sample in a study of CD8 T cells in ankylosing spondylitis. TCRdb itself ran the 5' RACE reads through MiXCR, one entry per CDR3 protein. The data hold under 300,000 distinct CDR3 sequences, with roughly 10% observed a single time. The specimen sequenced was blood, either unsorted or a sorted T cell fraction (not recorded which). The source of these receptors is a male donor with ankylosing spondylitis or in good health (not recorded which). Each CDR3 is given with its conserved first and last residue. Fields, in order: V gene, J gene, D gene, clone size, CDR3 protein, CDR3 DNA. D genes are given only for firm matches. Size tells how often a clone was seen (once, few, many) or the class of an expanded clone, and some rows leave it out.

TRBV4-1	TRBJ1-1	.	.	CASSQGNFGMNTEAFF	TGCGCCAGCAGCCAAGGGAATTTCGGAATGAACACTGAAGCTTTCTTT
TRBV7-9	TRBJ1-6	.	few	CASSLLRDGNSPLHF	TGTGCCAGCAGCTTACTCCGGGACGGGAATTCACCCCTCCACTTT
TRBV7-8	TRBJ1-5	.	many	CASSLAYRENQPQHF	TGTGCCAGCAGTTTAGCCTACAGGGAAAATCAGCCCCAGCATTTT
TRBV7-2	TRBJ2-3	TRBD2	once	CANSFRLAASRDTQYF	TGTGCCAACAGCTTCCGACTAGCGGCTTCCAGGGATACGCAGTATTTT
TRBV29-1	TRBJ2-1	.	.	CSVGENEQFF	TGCAGCGTTGGGGAGAATGAGCAGTTCTTC
TRBV25-1	TRBJ2-1	TRBD2	many	CASSEAGGDRNEQFF	TGTGCCAGCAGTGAGGCGGGGGGGGATAGAAATGAGCAGTTCTTC
TRBV7-3	TRBJ2-1	.	.	CASSPFGAYNEQFF	TGTGCCAGCAGCCCCTTTGGGGCCTACAATGAGCAGTTCTTC
TRBV7-9	TRBJ2-1	.	.	CASSSPTGRYNEQFF	TGTGCCAGCAGCTCTCCGACGGGGCGTTACAATGAGCAGTTCTTC
TRBV12-3/TRBV12-4	TRBJ1-1	TRBD1	many	CASSLYRGQGAPNTEAFF	TGTGCCAGCAGCTTGTATCGCGGACAGGGGGCACCTAACACTGAAGCTTTCTTT
TRBV29-1	TRBJ2-2	.	.	CSVDSSSGELFF	TGCAGCGTTGATTCCAGCTCCGGGGAGCTGTTTTTT
TRBV5-1	TRBJ1-2	.	many	CASSLSDGPGYTF	TGCGCCAGCAGCTTGTCGGACGGACCTGGCTACACCTTC